This T cell receptor beta chain derives from a study of shared clonotypes between healthy human individuals. About the research overall: Three plates were used per donor for CD4 naive, three for CD4 memory, two for CD8 naive and one for CD8 memory.

Study results and limitations: Although depth was large, rarefaction showed that sequencing of the sorted subsets was incomplete. A small donor pool kept down the genetic and exposure-history diversity that was represented. Around 5.4% of naive CD4 clonotypes were common to a few donors.

This clone turned up a few times. Antigen specificity is unknown. The CDR3 is 15 amino acids. In germline, CDR1 is SGHTA, CDR2 FQGNSA. The V segment lost 4 bases and the J segment 6 bases; nucleotides outside the gene matches: 8. Clones were read by immunoSEQ multiplex PCR, and TCRdb kept only the in-frame ones, dropping some. Of 850,000 to 1,200,000 clones listed, about 75% are singletons. The chain carries TRBV7-2 and TRBJ2-1; 8 nucleotides line up with TRBD1. The sequence was obtained from a man aged 18 to 30 in good health. The source material was memory CD4+ T cells sorted from blood. The subset here: CD45RA-negative fraction. CDR3 in DNA: TGTGCCAGCAGCTGGGCGTCGGGACAGGCCAATGAGCAGTTCTTC. Amino acid sequence: CASSWASGQANEQFF. The full variable domain, its missing parts supplied by reference TRBV7-2 and TRBJ2-1, is GAGVSQSPSNKVTEKGKDVELRCDPISGHTALYWYRQSLGQGLEFLIYFQGNSAPDKSGLPSDRFSAERTGGSVSTLTIQRTQQEDSAVYLCASSWASGQANEQFFGPGTRLTVL.